This passage covers 21 T cell receptor beta chains from one sample sequenced in a study of cytomegalovirus exposure and HLA in healthy donors. Researchers ran the PCR with 60 Vbeta and 13 Jbeta primers. Using immunoSEQ multiplex PCR, the repertoire was profiled, and TCRdb retains in-frame clones only, with some absent. Of some 210,000 clones in the sample, more than 75% are singletons; the top ten hold about 1.2%. Sequencing was done on a sample of PBMCs. The receptors stem from a man aged 30 to 39 in good health and CMV-seronegative.

This clone has a handful of counts. The gene calls are TRBV21-1 and TRBJ2-2; the table assigns TRBD2, which was not confirmed against the DNA. TRBV21-1 is deemed a pseudogene. The CDR3 totals 16 residues. CDR3 protein: CASSKAGISNTGELFF. The CDR3 nucleotides are TGTGCCAGCAGCAAAGCCGGGATCTCGAACACCGGGGAGCTGTTTTTT.

This rearrangement joins TRBV7-2 to TRBJ1-6; D call uncertain. There are 16 residues in the CDR3. The ends were cut back, 5 bases at V and 5 bases at J, with 16 bases in the middle. From germline, CDR1 is SGHTA and CDR2 FQGNSA. Here the CDR3 DNA reads TGTGCCAGCAGCCCAAATACTCCAGGAAATAATTCACCCCTCCACTTT. It encodes CASSPNTPGNNSPLHF.

J is TRBJ2-7 and V is TRBV18, with D maybe TRBD1 (6 bases). Trimming stripped 6 bases from V and 0 bases from J, with 15 bases between. CDR1 KGHSH and CDR2 LQKENI come from the germline V gene. CDR3 size: 15 residues. The CDR3 sequence: CASSDRGQHSYEQYF. CDR3 in DNA: TGTGCCAGCTCGGATCGAGGACAGCACTCCTACGAGCAGTACTTC.

This clone was detected only once. The J gene is TRBJ2-1, the V gene TRBV7-2; maybe TRBD2 (5 bases). Germline V gene sequence: CDR1 SGHTA, CDR2 FQGNSA. The CDR3 loop spans 12 amino acids. The V and J ends lost 6 bases and 11 bases respectively, with 14 bases between them. The CDR3 bases are TGTGCCAGCAGTCCGATTAGCGCCCAGCAGTTCTTC. Encoded protein: CASSPISAQQFF. The variable domain in full, with the rest retrieved from reference TRBV7-2 and TRBJ2-1, is GAGVSQSPSNKVTEKGKDVELRCDPISGHTALYWYRQSLGQGLEFLIYFQGNSAPDKSGLPSDRFSAERTGGSVSTLTIQRTQQEDSAVYLCASSPISAQQFFGPGTRLTVL.

V gene TRBV10-1 combines with J gene TRBJ1-6; unclear D gene. With 3 bases removed from V and 14 bases from J, the gap between germline ends came to 17 bases. Germline V lookup: CDR1 WNHNN, CDR2 SYGVQD (reference sequence). The CDR3 runs 14 residues. The CDR3 bases are TGCGCCAGCAGTGACGGCTTTTCGGGGTTCACCCTCCACTTT. Its protein product is CASSDGFSGFTLHF.

The chain has TRBV27 and TRBJ2-7; a possible D gene is TRBD2 (6 bases). CDR3 length equals 14 residues. The V end lost 6 bases, the J end lost 0 bases, and 12 bases lay between the germline ends. Germline CDR1 MNHEY, CDR2 SMNVEV (reference sequence). The CDR3 loop is CASSRAGPSYEQYF. For the CDR3, the DNA is TGTGCCAGCAGCCGAGCGGGCCCCTCCTACGAGCAGTACTTC.

This clone was counted between two and nine times. The J gene is TRBJ1-1, the V gene TRBV6-4, with 7 bases aligning to TRBD1. This CDR3 has 16 amino acids. J lost 4 bases, V lost 0 bases, and 8 bases had no gene match. Germline CDR1 MRHNA, CDR2 SNTAGT. This CDR3 is CASSDSRIGGRTEAFF. The CDR3 nucleotides read TGTGCCAGCAGTGACTCGAGGATAGGGGGCCGCACTGAAGCTTTCTTT.

The chain carries TRBV5-1 and TRBJ2-5, with D possibly being TRBD2 (6 bases). The length of the CDR3 is 15 residues. V was cut by 0 bases and J by 5 bases, with 14 bases left in between. CDR1 and CDR2 (germline): SGHRS, YFSETQ. The CDR3 here is CASSLAGDPRETQYF. The CDR3, as DNA: TGCGCCAGCAGCTTGGCGGGAGACCCAAGGGAGACCCAGTACTTC.

This clone has only one observation. The chain employs TRBV29-1 and TRBJ2-7; tentative D call: TRBD2 (5 bases). Germline-derived CDR1 and CDR2 are SQVTM and ANQGSEA. The CDR3 has 14 amino acids. The V gene lost 5 bases and the J gene lost 3 bases, with 17 bases spanning the gap. The CDR3 spells CSVLDQDLFYEQYF. The CDR3 DNA reads as TGCAGCGTTCTGGACCAGGACTTGTTCTACGAGCAGTACTTC.

The rearrangement uses TRBV27 and TRBJ2-2, with a possible D match to TRBD2 (5 bases). V lost 4 bases and J lost 1, with 10 bases in between. The V gene's germline CDR1 is MNHEY and CDR2 SMNVEV (reference sequence). The CDR3 extends over 15 amino acids. The CDR3 protein is CASSWSSGNTGELFF. The CDR3 DNA reads as TGTGCCAGCAGTTGGTCGAGCGGGAACACCGGGGAGCTGTTTTTT.

J is TRBJ1-4 and V is TRBV13, with 8 bases lining up with TRBD1. CDR3 length: 15 amino acids. Germline-derived CDR1 and CDR2 are PRHDT and FYEKMQ (reference sequence). Germline trimming cut 5 bases from V and 3 bases from J; bases unmatched to any gene: 5. The CDR3 nucleotides read TGTGCCAGCAGCCAGAGACAGGGGTCTAATGAAAAACTGTTTTTT. It codes for CASSQRQGSNEKLFF.

This clone was counted once. This chain uses TRBV4-2 with TRBJ2-7, with D tentatively TRBD1 (5 bases). Trimming took 0 bases from V and 1 from J, leaving 16 bases between them. Per germline, CDR1 LGHNA and CDR2 YNFKEQ. CDR3 length: 17 amino acids. This CDR3 is CASSQEETRVDSYEQYF. The CDR3, as DNA: TGTGCCAGCAGCCAAGAGGAGACCAGGGTCGATTCCTACGAGCAGTACTTC.

This clone was picked up one time. This rearrangement joins TRBV9 to TRBJ2-2; D not certain. The CDR3 sequence is 13 residues long. V lost 0 bases and J 5 bases, leaving 5 bases between the germline ends. CDR1 and CDR2 from the germline V gene are SGDLS and YYNGEE. CDR3 residues: CASSVVYTGELFF. As DNA, the CDR3 is TGTGCCAGCAGCGTAGTATATACCGGGGAGCTGTTTTTT.

The chain joins TRBV2 to TRBJ2-7; TRBD2 matches 7 bases. V lost 1 base and J lost 4; bases outside the gene matches: 7. The CDR3 totals 15 residues. The germline CDR1 and CDR2 sequences are SNHLY and FYNNEI. CDR3 in DNA: TGTGCCAGCAGTGAAGGGCTAGCGGACCTTTACGAGCAGTACTTC. Protein sequence: CASSEGLADLYEQYF.

This chain connects TRBV18 to TRBJ2-7; TRBD1 aligns across 7 bases. This CDR3 has 14 amino acids. Germline-derived CDR1 and CDR2 are KGHSH and LQKENI. V lost 4 bases and J lost 3; bases outside the gene matches: 6. The CDR3 DNA follows: TGTGCCAGCTCACGGGACAGTGGAGACTACGAGCAGTACTTC. This sequence encodes CASSRDSGDYEQYF. The whole variable domain, filled in from reference TRBV18 and TRBJ2-7, reads NAGVMQNPRHLVRRRGQEARLRCSPMKGHSHVYWYRQLPEEGLKFMVYLQKENIIDESGMPKERFSAEFPKEGPSILRIQQVVRGDSAAYFCASSRDSGDYEQYFGPGTRLTVT.

The rearrangement joins TRBV28 to TRBJ2-7; D is unclear. This CDR3 comprises 15 residues. The V end lost 5 bases, the J end lost 0 bases, and 14 bases lay between the germline ends. Germline V lookup: CDR1 MDHEN, CDR2 SYDVKM. CDR3 in amino acids: CASSPPQVSSYEQYF. For the CDR3, the DNA is TGTGCCAGCAGTCCCCCCCAGGTTAGCTCCTACGAGCAGTACTTC.

The chain has TRBV5-8 and TRBJ1-5; D unclear. V dropped 4 bases and J dropped 2 bases, with 10 bases sitting between them. The germline V gene has CDR1 SGHTS and CDR2 YDEGEE. This CDR3 comprises 14 residues. The CDR3: CASSPGGRNQPQHF. The CDR3 region has the DNA TGTGCCAGCAGCCCGGGAGGCCGCAATCAGCCCCAGCATTTT.

The DNA for the CDR3 is TGTGCCAGCAGCCACAGGGGGACGGGCAATCAGCCCCAGCATTTT. Protein: CASSHRGTGNQPQHF. V is TRBV6-5 and J is TRBJ1-5; 8 bases are a match to TRBD1. The CDR3 runs 15 residues. The V and J ends lost 6 bases and 2 bases, in that order; junction bases with no gene match: 6. Germline V lookup: CDR1 MNHEY, CDR2 SVGAGI.

The rearrangement uses TRBV14 and TRBJ2-7; D perhaps matches TRBD2 (7 bases). V shed 1 base and J shed 3 bases, with 10 bases lying between them. CDR3 length: 14 amino acids. CDR1 is SGHDN, CDR2 FVKESK, per germline. CDR3 sequence reads: CASSQGGGGYEQYF. For the CDR3, the DNA is TGTGCCAGCAGCCAAGGGGGAGGGGGCTACGAGCAGTACTTC.

The V gene is TRBV9, the J gene TRBJ1-6; D is unclear. CDR1 and CDR2 (germline): SGDLS, YYNGEE. Trimming took 3 bases from V and 0 from J, leaving 7 bases between them. The CDR3 extends over 15 amino acids. The CDR3, as DNA: TGTGCCAGCAGCGCCGGTAGCTCCTATAATTCACCCCTCCACTTT. The encoded protein is CASSAGSSYNSPLHF.

This chain uses TRBV21-1 with TRBJ1-2; TRBD1 reflects the table's D call only, with no check against the DNA. TRBV21-1 is annotated as a pseudogene. CDR3 length equals 14 residues. The CDR3 DNA follows: TGTGCCAGCAGCAATTTCCAGGGGCTCTATGGCTACACCTTC. This encodes CASSNFQGLYGYTF.